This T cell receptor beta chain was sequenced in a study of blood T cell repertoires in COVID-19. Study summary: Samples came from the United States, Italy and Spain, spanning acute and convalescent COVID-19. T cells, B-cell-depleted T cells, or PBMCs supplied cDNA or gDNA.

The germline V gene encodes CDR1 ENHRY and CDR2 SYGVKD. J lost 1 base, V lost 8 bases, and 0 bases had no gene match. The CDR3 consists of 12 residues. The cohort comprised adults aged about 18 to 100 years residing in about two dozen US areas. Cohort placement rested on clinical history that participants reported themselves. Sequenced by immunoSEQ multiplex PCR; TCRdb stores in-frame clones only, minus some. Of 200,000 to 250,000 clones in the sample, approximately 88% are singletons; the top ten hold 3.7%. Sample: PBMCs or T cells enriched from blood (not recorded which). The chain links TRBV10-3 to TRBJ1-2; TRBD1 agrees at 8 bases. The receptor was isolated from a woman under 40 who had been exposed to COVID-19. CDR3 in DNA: TGTGCCATCGGACAGGGTAACTATGGCTACACCTTC. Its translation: CAIGQGNYGYTF.